These 21 T cell receptor beta chains came from one sample sequenced in a study of T-cell reconstitution after alpha-beta-depleted transplantation in children. Unique molecular identifiers were incorporated into the prepared TCRbeta library. TCRdb re-called the PCR reads with MiXCR, one entry per CDR3 protein. The repertoire holds just over 350,000 distinct CDR3 sequences, with about an eighth as singletons. The specimen comprised PBMCs, sampled from the stem cell graft. Source of these receptors: a human donor who donated a stem cell graft to a child with Fanconi anemia.

The rearrangement joins TRBV20-1 to TRBJ2-3; possible D gene TRBD2, 5 bases. The V gene's germline CDR1 is DFQATT and CDR2 SNEGSKA (reference sequence). V was pared by 3 bases and J by 5 bases, with 15 bases between. There are 14 residues in the CDR3. The CDR3 coding sequence is TGCAGTGCTAGCTCAGGTCAGGAGGAAGATACGCAGTATTTT. Protein sequence: CSASSGQEEDTQYF.

This clonotype was recorded many times. The rearrangement uses TRBV24-1 and TRBJ2-1; 9 nucleotides align to TRBD2. Germline-derived CDR1 and CDR2 are KGHDR and SFDVKD. V shed 3 bases and J 1 base; nucleotides not matched to a gene: 9. The CDR3 totals 18 residues. This CDR3 is CATSDASGGSSSYNEQFF. CDR3 nucleotides: TGTGCCACCAGTGATGCAAGCGGGGGGTCCTCTTCCTACAATGAGCAGTTCTTC.

The V gene is TRBV7-2, the J gene TRBJ2-7; D is unclear. This CDR3 region has 14 residues. The germline V gene has CDR1 SGHTA and CDR2 FQGNSA. Trimming took off 4 bases at V and 2 bases at J, with 12 bases between the two ends. The CDR3 loop is CASSSDRYTYEQYF. Written as DNA, the CDR3 is TGTGCCAGCAGCTCCGACCGCTACACCTACGAGCAGTACTTC.

This clonotype was detected many times. V gene TRBV29-1 combines with J gene TRBJ2-3; D not certain. CDR1 is SQVTM and CDR2 is ANQGSEA in the germline V gene. The CDR3 contains 12 residues. V lost 3 bases to trimming and J lost 2 bases, with 6 bases between them. The CDR3 coding sequence is TGCAGCGTTGACCTATCCACAGATACGCAGTATTTT. It yields the protein CSVDLSTDTQYF.

In DNA form, the CDR3 reads TGTGCCATCAGTCCGGAGGGGTCCGAGGGGGAGCAGTACTTC. Translating it yields CAISPEGSEGEQYF. The V call is TRBV10-3, the J call TRBJ2-7; a weak D match, TRBD2 (6 bases). CDR3 length: 14 amino acids. The V gene lost 5 bases and the J gene lost 7 bases, with 18 bases spanning the gap. Germline-derived CDR1 and CDR2 are ENHRY and SYGVKD.

At least ten counts were recorded for this clonotype. The gene calls are TRBV5-6 and TRBJ2-2, with D unclear. Germline V gives CDR1 SGHDT, CDR2 YYEEEE. Deletions cut 2 bases from V and 2 bases from J, with 10 bases between. CDR3 size: 15 residues. CDR3 sequence reads: CASSLSIINTGELFF. CDR3 bases: TGTGCCAGCAGCTTATCAATTATTAACACCGGGGAGCTGTTTTTT. The variable domain in full, completed from reference TRBV5-6 and TRBJ2-2, reads DAGVTQSPTHLIKTRGQQVTLRCSPKSGHDTVSWYQQALGQGPQFIFQYYEEEERQRGNFPDRFSGHQFPNYSSELNVNALLLGDSALYLCASSLSIINTGELFFGEGSRLTVL.

The chain joins TRBV7-9 to TRBJ1-1; no firm D call. Germline CDR1 and CDR2: SEHNR and FQNEAQ (reference sequence). V lost 1 base and J 3 bases, leaving 9 bases between the germline ends. The CDR3 contains 14 residues. CDR3 residues: CASSLGTEDTEAFF. For the CDR3, the DNA is TGTGCCAGCAGCTTAGGGACGGAGGACACTGAAGCTTTCTTT.

This clonotype has a count of ten or more. CDR3 sequence (DNA): TGTGCCAGCAGTTTAGTCGGCGTGAACACTGAAGCTTTCTTT. This codes for CASSLVGVNTEAFF. V gene TRBV12-3 or TRBV12-4 combines with J gene TRBJ1-1, with D uncertain. This CDR3 is built from 14 residues. V was cut by 1 base and J by 0 bases, with 6 bases left in between.

This clonotype has at least ten counts. CDR3 region: CASSLGDGNTGELFF. CDR3 coding DNA: TGCGCCAGCAGCTTGGGGGACGGCAACACCGGGGAGCTGTTTTTT. The chain recombines TRBV5-1 with TRBJ2-2, with D tentatively TRBD1 or TRBD2 (5 bases each). The CDR3 has 15 residues. From germline, CDR1 is SGHRS and CDR2 YFSETQ. V lost 0 bases, J lost 2 bases, and 8 bases lay in between.

By frequency in the sample, this clonotype is medium-sized. The chain recombines TRBV10-3 with TRBJ1-3; D remains unclear. The V gene lost 6 bases and the J gene lost 0 bases, with 6 bases spanning the gap. This CDR3 region has 13 residues. Germline V gene lookup returns CDR1 ENHRY and CDR2 SYGVKD. Written as DNA, the CDR3 is TGTGCCATCAGACCTAGCTCTGGAAACACCATATATTTT. This encodes CAIRPSSGNTIYF.

This clonotype was counted at least ten times. The chain has TRBV3-1 and TRBJ1-2; D gene ambiguous. This CDR3 is built from 13 residues. Germline V lookup: CDR1 LGHDT, CDR2 YNNKEL (reference sequence). The V end lost 5 bases, the J end lost 0 bases, and 7 bases lay between the germline ends. The CDR3 DNA reads as TGTGCCAGCAGCGACGGACCTAACTATGGCTACACCTTC. Residues: CASSDGPNYGYTF.

This clonotype appeared many times. The CDR3 DNA reads as TGTGCCAGCAGCTACGGTCTCGCCTCCCTGACAGGGGGAGAGCAGTTCTTC. Translated: CASSYGLASLTGGEQFF. The chain has TRBV11-2 and TRBJ2-1, with TRBD1 identical over 9 bases. The CDR3 is 17 amino acids. V was pared by 4 bases and J by 10 bases, with 17 bases of the junction left unmatched. CDR1 SGHAT and CDR2 FQNNGV come from the germline V gene.

This clonotype was found many times. The rearrangement uses TRBV7-9 and TRBJ2-7; no firm D call. This CDR3 comprises 12 residues. CDR1 is SEHNR, CDR2 FQNEAQ, per germline (reference sequence). The germline V and J ends were trimmed by 3 bases and 2 bases, with 5 bases remaining between them. The CDR3 here is CASSFSTYEQYF. CDR3 DNA: TGTGCCAGCAGCTTTTCCACCTACGAGCAGTACTTC. Full variable domain (remainder filled in from reference TRBV7-9 and TRBJ2-7): DTGVSQNPRHKITKRGQNVTFRCDPISEHNRLYWYRQTLGQGPEFLTYFQNEAQLEKSRLLSDRFSAERPKGSFSTLEIQRTEQGDSAMYLCASSFSTYEQYFGPGTRLTVT.

This clonotype was picked up many times. The chain recombines TRBV20-1 with TRBJ1-1; TRBD1 might be the D (5 bases). The germline V gene has CDR1 DFQATT and CDR2 SNEGSKA (reference sequence). Trimming stripped 5 bases from V and 2 bases from J, with 18 bases between. This CDR3 region has 15 residues. DNA for the CDR3: TGCAGTGCTCCGACGCGGGACTCCTTTAACACTGAAGCTTTCTTT. Translation gives CSAPTRDSFNTEAFF.

This clonotype was observed a handful of times. The CDR3 sequence: CASSPNSRAGNEQFF. The DNA of the CDR3 is TGTGCCAGCAGCCCGAATAGCAGGGCTGGGAATGAGCAGTTCTTC. V and J are TRBV14 and TRBJ2-1, with a weak D call TRBD1 (5 bases). V was cut by 4 bases and J by 7 bases, with 17 bases left in between. CDR3 length: 15 residues. Germline values: CDR1 SGHDN, CDR2 FVKESK.

This chain uses TRBV9 with TRBJ1-4; weak D call: TRBD1 (5 bases). This CDR3 contains 14 residues. Looked up from germline, CDR1 is SGDLS and CDR2 is YYNGEE. Trimming took off 4 bases at V and 4 bases at J, with 11 bases between the two ends. CDR3: CASSITGSNEKLFF. The CDR3 DNA is TGTGCCAGCAGCATAACAGGTAGTAATGAAAAACTGTTTTTT.

This clonotype was seen ten or more times. V gene TRBV20-1 combines with J gene TRBJ2-1; TRBD1 agrees at 10 bases. Germline V gene data show CDR1 as DFQATT and CDR2 as SNEGSKA (reference sequence). CDR3 length: 13 residues. J lost 8 bases, V lost 2 bases, and 3 bases had no gene match. The CDR3 protein is CSARPGTGDEQFF. CDR3 nucleotide sequence: TGCAGTGCTAGACCCGGGACAGGGGATGAGCAGTTCTTC.

The sample holds many counts of this clonotype. The rearrangement uses TRBV5-1 and TRBJ2-7, with D hard to call. Germline-derived CDR1 and CDR2 are SGHRS and YFSETQ. The V end lost 5 bases, the J end lost 2 bases, and 14 bases lay between the germline ends. CDR3 length: 14 amino acids. The CDR3 coding sequence is TGCGCCAGCAGACTAAGCCCATTTCCCTACGAGCAGTACTTC. Its translation: CASRLSPFPYEQYF.

This clonotype came up many times. The V call is TRBV7-9, the J call TRBJ2-6; D is unresolved. Between the trimmed V and J ends, which lost 0 bases and 0 bases, there was a span of 9 bases. Germline V gives CDR1 SEHNR, CDR2 FQNEAQ (reference sequence). The CDR3 consists of 17 residues. The CDR3 protein is CASSLAESVSGANVLTF. DNA for the CDR3: TGTGCCAGCAGCTTAGCAGAGAGCGTCTCTGGGGCCAACGTCCTGACTTTC.

This clonotype came up many times. V gene TRBV6-2 or TRBV6-3 combines with J gene TRBJ2-7, with unresolved D. Between the trimmed V and J ends, which lost 2 bases and 3 bases, there was a span of 8 bases. In germline, CDR1 is MNHEY, CDR2 SVGEGT. The CDR3 covers 13 residues. DNA of the CDR3: TGTGCCAGCAGTTACCGACACGTCTACGAGCAGTACTTC. Residues: CASSYRHVYEQYF.

There are many counts of this clonotype. CDR3 protein: CASRGVGDEQFF. CDR3 DNA: TGTGCCAGCAGAGGGGTGGGCGATGAGCAGTTCTTC. The gene calls are TRBV7-2 and TRBJ2-1, with a tentative D call TRBD1 (5 bases). Trimming took 6 bases from V and 8 from J, leaving 11 bases between them. The CDR3 contains 12 residues. Germline CDR1 and CDR2: SGHTA and FQGNSA.